The rows below give T cell receptor beta chains drawn from one sample of a study of PD-1 blockade in classical Hodgkin lymphoma. Using immunoSEQ multiplex PCR, the repertoire was profiled, and TCRdb retains in-frame clones only, with some absent. The sample lists some 96,000 clones, more than 90% occurring once. The source material was peripheral blood mononuclear cells (PBMCs), sampled at baseline. The origin of the receptors is a human donor with classical Hodgkin lymphoma. Each CDR3 is given with its conserved first and last residue. D genes are given only for firm matches. The size of a clone is reported for some rows only, either as once, few or many, or as a class for expanded clones.

cdr3_nt cdr3_aa v_call cdr3_length clone_size j_call d_call
TGTGCCAGTAGCGCAGGCAGTACCTACGAGCAGTACTTC CASSAGSTYEQYF TRBV19 13 . TRBJ2-7 .
TGTGCCAGCAGTACTGGACAGGGGGAGACCCAGTACTTC CASSTGQGETQYF TRBV6-5 13 . TRBJ2-5 TRBD1
TGTGCCAGCAGCTTACGGGACAGCTCCTACAATGAGCAGTTCTTC CASSLRDSSYNEQFF TRBV7-3 15 . TRBJ2-1 TRBD1
TGTGCCAGCAGACCATGGGGGGGGCGAGGACCTATGACCAATGAGCAGTTCTTC CASRPWGGRGPMTNEQFF TRBV28 18 . TRBJ2-1 .
TGTGCCAGCAGTTTAAAAGGGACAGGGTCGTATATGGCCCAGCATTTT CASSLKGTGSYMAQHF TRBV27 16 . TRBJ1-5 TRBD1
TGCAGCGTTGAGGGGTTTGCGGTGGGCGGGAGGGCCTACGAGCAGTACTTC CSVEGFAVGGRAYEQYF TRBV29-1 17 . TRBJ2-7 TRBD2
TGCGCCAGCAGCCCTCAGCGGGAGGCCACAGATACGCAGTATTTT CASSPQREATDTQYF TRBV5-1 15 . TRBJ2-3 TRBD2
TGCAGTGCTACGGCCACAGATACGCAGTATTTT CSATATDTQYF TRBV20-1 11 once TRBJ2-3 .
TGTGCCGTTGCGACAGGGCACTACGAGCAGTACTTC CAVATGHYEQYF TRBV19 12 . TRBJ2-7 TRBD1
TGTGCCAGTAACTCCCCGAACACCGGGGAGCTGTTTTTT CASNSPNTGELFF TRBV19 13 once TRBJ2-2 .
TGTGCCTGGGGCGAGGGTGCCGTAGTCCAGAATGAGCAGTTCTTC CAWGEGAVVQNEQFF TRBV30 15 . TRBJ2-1 .
TGTGCCTGGAGTGCGATAAGACAGGGGTTGTCTGGAAACACCATATATTTT CAWSAIRQGLSGNTIYF TRBV30 17 . TRBJ1-3 TRBD1
TGCGCCAGCAGCTTGGCGGGGGCAGATACGCAGTATTTT CASSLAGADTQYF TRBV5-1 13 . TRBJ2-3 .
TGCGCCAGCAGCTTGGGGGGGCAGAACACTGAAGCTTTCTTT CASSLGGQNTEAFF TRBV5-1 14 . TRBJ1-1 .
TGTGCCAGCAGCCAAGAGGGACTAGCGGGATTTCAAGAGACCCAGTACTTC CASSQEGLAGFQETQYF TRBV4-2 17 . TRBJ2-5 TRBD2
TGTGCCAGCAGTGAACTAGCGGGAGTCGGAGAGACCCAGTACTTC CASSELAGVGETQYF TRBV6-4 15 . TRBJ2-5 TRBD2
TGTGCCAGCAGTATTCTACAGGGGATGGTCAATGAGCAGTTCTTC CASSILQGMVNEQFF TRBV27 15 once TRBJ2-1 TRBD1
TGTGCCAGTAGTATAATAGGAGGAAACCCGAACTCCTACAATGAGCAGTTCTTC CASSIIGGNPNSYNEQFF TRBV19 18 . TRBJ2-1 .
TGTGCCAGCAGCAATCTTGATCCGAACACCGGGGAGCTGTTTTTT CASSNLDPNTGELFF TRBV21-1 15 . TRBJ2-2 .
TGTGCCAGTAGCACAACGACGGGATCTGAAGCTTTCTTT CASSTTTGSEAFF TRBV19 13 . TRBJ1-1 .
TGCGCCAGCACCTTCGGCAGTCAGAACACTGAAGCTTTCTTT CASTFGSQNTEAFF TRBV5-1 14 once TRBJ1-1 .
TGTGCCAGCTTGGCCAGTTCCTACGAGCAGTACTTC CASLASSYEQYF TRBV6-5 12 . TRBJ2-7 .
TGTGCCAGCAGCTTATCGGTCCGGGGGCTCTACGAGCAGTACTTC CASSLSVRGLYEQYF TRBV7-9 15 . TRBJ2-7 .
TGTGCCAGCAGCTTGGGTACAGGGGTTAACACTGAAGCTTTCTTT CASSLGTGVNTEAFF TRBV7-9 15 . TRBJ1-1 TRBD1